This T cell receptor (beta chain) was profiled in a study of breast tumors, draining lymph nodes, adjacent tissues. Study conclusions and caveats: Tumor T cell lymph node origin was a supported hypothesis, not proven. Tumors had less TCR diversity than lymph nodes, more than nontumor tissue. Tumor and nontumor repertoires were significantly more similar in luminal-like than in basal-like breast cancer.

The CDR3 extends over 12 amino acids. The V gene lost 11 bases and the J gene lost 0 bases, with 7 bases spanning the gap. From the multiplex PCR reads, TCRdb called clonotypes with MiXCR, one entry per CDR3 protein. Among around 130,000 distinct CDR3 sequences, 21% were seen once, and the ten largest hold about 2.2%. The lymph nodes were axillary draining lymph nodes from breast cancer patients. This clonotype was recorded at least ten times. Its antigen is unidentified. V gene TRBV12-3 or TRBV12-4 combines with J gene TRBJ1-4; D unresolved. Sequenced sample: axillary lymph node tissue. The TCR was taken from a female donor with breast cancer. Some clones in this sample may be carry-over from other donors' samples. The CDR3 loop reads CAHPSTNEKLFF. The CDR3 bases are TGTGCCCATCCATCAACTAATGAAAAACTGTTTTTT.